This TCR beta chain was sequenced for a study of glioma-infiltrating T cells after dendritic cell vaccination. The V and J ends lost 8 bases and 5 bases, in that order; junction bases with no gene match: 9. This CDR3 is 14 amino acids long. Looked up from germline, CDR1 is MNHNS and CDR2 is SASEGT. Generated by immunoSEQ multiplex PCR, the TCRdb table keeps only in-frame clones and is missing some. The data show fewer than 100,000 clones, more than 75% seen once. This TCR was sampled from a human donor with glioblastoma. The V call is TRBV6-1, the J call TRBJ2-7, with TRBD2 matching 10 bases. Sequences were derived from blood, sampled before dendritic cell vaccination. CDR3 residues: CASGPAGGLHEQYF. The CDR3 nucleotides are TGTGCCAGCGGTCCAGCGGGGGGGCTCCACGAGCAGTACTTC.